These 31 T cell receptor beta chains were sequenced from one sample in a study of shared clonotypes between healthy human individuals. Produced via immunoSEQ multiplex PCR; TCRdb's table is partial and in-frame only. Of roughly 2.1 million clones in the sample, more than 85% were seen once. Naive CD8 cells lacked CD45RO, underwent positive selection for CCR7 and left out terminally differentiated effector memory CD45RA+ cells. The sample was naive CD8+ T cells from PBMCs. The receptors here all came from a man aged 18 to 29 in good health. Some clones in this sample may be carry-over from other donors' samples.

The chain links TRBV28 to TRBJ2-4, with 7 bases identical to TRBD2. The CDR3 totals 14 residues. V was clipped by 6 bases and J by 5 bases; unmatched bases: 7. Germline CDR1 is MDHEN and CDR2 is SYDVKM. The CDR3 is CASRGSGGENIQYF. CDR3 sequence (DNA): TGTGCCAGCAGAGGATCGGGGGGTGAAAACATTCAGTACTTC. The full variable domain, in which reference TRBV28 and TRBJ2-4 provide the parts outside the CDR3, is DVKVTQSSRYLVKRTGEKVFLECVQDMDHENMFWYRQDPGLGLRLIYFSYDVKMKEKGDIPEGYSVSREKKERFSLILESASTNQTSMYLCASRGSGGENIQYFGAGTRLSVL.

V gene TRBV6-5 combines with J gene TRBJ1-2, with D possibly being TRBD1 (6 bases). Germline assignment: CDR1 MNHEY and CDR2 SVGAGI. V was trimmed by 1 base and J by 4 bases, leaving 13 bases between them. The CDR3 loop spans 15 amino acids. The CDR3 nucleotides are TGTGCCAGCAGTTACTTTACAGGGCACCCCTATGGCTACACCTTC. It is translated as CASSYFTGHPYGYTF.

The gene calls are TRBV5-6 and TRBJ1-2, with a tentative D call TRBD1 (6 bases). Germline V CDR1 and CDR2: SGHDT, YYEEEE. CDR3 size: 17 residues. With 0 bases removed from V and 4 bases from J, the gap between germline ends came to 19 bases. CDR3 sequence: CASSLDGRGSPFYGYTF. The CDR3 DNA reads as TGTGCCAGCAGCTTGGATGGCAGGGGATCCCCCTTCTATGGCTACACCTTC.

The chain links TRBV2 to TRBJ1-3, with D uncertain. V was clipped by 1 base and J by 4 bases, with 14 bases between them. The V gene's germline CDR1 is SNHLY and CDR2 FYNNEI. This CDR3 comprises 16 residues. CDR3 coding DNA: TGTGCCAGCAGTGAAGAGGCCGGGCTAGGGGGAAACACCATATATTTT. Translation: CASSEEAGLGGNTIYF.

The chain has TRBV29-1 and TRBJ2-1; 8 nucleotides align to TRBD2. This CDR3 contains 12 residues. CDR1 and CDR2 (germline): SQVTM, ANQGSEA. The ends lost 7 bases at V and 9 bases at J; junction bases unmatched: 8. This chain's CDR3 is CSERESSGEQFF. CDR3 sequence (DNA): TGCAGCGAGCGGGAGAGCTCTGGTGAGCAGTTCTTC.

The genes are TRBV6-1 and TRBJ1-2; D possibly corresponds to TRBD1 (6 bases). Trimming stripped 3 bases from V and 1 base from J, with 15 bases between. The germline gives CDR1 MNHNS, CDR2 SASEGT. The CDR3 spans 16 residues. This chain's CDR3 is CASSEGAYLLNYGYTF. The CDR3 nucleotides are TGTGCCAGCAGTGAGGGGGCGTACCTCCTTAACTATGGCTACACCTTC.

The chain is built from TRBV28 and TRBJ1-3, with TRBD1 as a possible D gene (5 bases). The germline CDR1 and CDR2 sequences are MDHEN and SYDVKM. Trimming pared 5 bases from V and 0 bases from J, leaving 17 bases between. This CDR3 has 17 amino acids. CDR3 sequence (DNA): TGTGCCAGCAGTCTTCCTCGGGACGGGAGCTCTGGAAACACCATATATTTT. Its translation: CASSLPRDGSSGNTIYF.

The sample holds a few counts of this clone. The chain couples TRBV4-2 to TRBJ1-1; 10 bases match TRBD1. This CDR3 region has 18 residues. Germline-derived CDR1 and CDR2 are LGHNA and YNFKEQ. V shed 0 bases, J shed 3 bases, and the junction held 10 bases outside the gene matches. DNA for the CDR3: TGTGCCAGCAGCCAAGATCCAACCGCCGGGACAGGGGACACTGAAGCTTTCTTT. Amino acids: CASSQDPTAGTGDTEAFF.

The genes are TRBV7-5 and TRBJ2-7; the table's D call TRBD2 went unverified against the DNA. TRBV7-5 is an annotated pseudogene. CDR3 length: 14 residues. In DNA, the CDR3 is TGTGCCAGAAGCTGCCGGGGGGGTATATACGAGCAGTACTTC. Amino acid sequence: CARSCRGGIYEQYF.

The gene calls are TRBV27 and TRBJ2-7; 7 bases fit TRBD1. V lost 4 bases to trimming and J lost 0 bases; unmatched junction nucleotides: 6. Germline CDR1 reads MNHEY; CDR2 reads SMNVEV (reference sequence). The CDR3 totals 15 residues. Written as DNA, the CDR3 is TGTGCCAGCAGTTCCGTCGGGACAGTCTCCTACGAGCAGTACTTC. Its translation: CASSSVGTVSYEQYF.

This chain connects TRBV4-2 to TRBJ1-1; D perhaps matches TRBD1 (6 bases). This CDR3 has 15 residues. The germline CDR1 and CDR2 sequences are LGHNA and YNFKEQ. Trimming took 0 bases from V and 7 from J, leaving 15 bases between them. CDR3 in DNA: TGTGCCAGCAGCCAAGAATCCCCCAGGGGTCATGAAGCTTTCTTT. Residues: CASSQESPRGHEAFF.

J is TRBJ2-1 and V is TRBV25-1; D is possibly TRBD1 or TRBD2 (6 bases each). V shed 6 bases and J shed 4 bases, with 16 bases lying between them. The CDR3 is 15 amino acids. Per germline, CDR1 MGHDK and CDR2 SYGVNS. The DNA for the CDR3 is TGTGCCAGCAGGGGGGGCGGTAGGGCTTACAATGAGCAGTTCTTC. It encodes CASRGGGRAYNEQFF.

The chain links TRBV4-1 to TRBJ1-2, with D tentatively TRBD1 (6 bases). The CDR3 runs to 19 residues. V lost 4 bases to trimming and J lost 0 bases, with 24 bases between them. From germline, CDR1 is MGHRA and CDR2 YSYEKL. The CDR3, as DNA: TGCGCCAGCAGCCCAAGGCCAGGTCAGACAGGTCTAGCTAACTATGGCTACACCTTC. As protein: CASSPRPGQTGLANYGYTF.

This chain connects TRBV7-9 to TRBJ2-7, with a possible D match to TRBD2 (6 bases). Per germline, CDR1 SEHNR and CDR2 FQNEAQ (reference sequence). V lost 2 bases and J lost 4, with 15 bases in between. The CDR3 extends over 15 amino acids. For the CDR3, the DNA is TGTGCCAGCAGCTTATTTCGGGGGATAGGGTACGAGCAGTACTTC. Its translation: CASSLFRGIGYEQYF.

The chain carries TRBV10-1 and TRBJ1-2, with D hard to call. The CDR3 totals 14 residues. The V and J ends lost 0 bases and 5 bases respectively, with 10 bases between them. Germline CDR1 and CDR2: WNHNN and SYGVQD (reference sequence). The CDR3 bases are TGCGCCAGCAGTGAGTCGAATGCGGGATATGGCTACACCTTC. It translates to CASSESNAGYGYTF.

A word on this clone: Other DNA variants within this sample encode the same CDR3. The chain uses TRBV7-2 and TRBJ2-7; D remains ambiguous. Per the germline V gene, CDR1 is SGHTA and CDR2 is FQGNSA. This CDR3 region has 13 residues. V was pared by 4 bases and J by 1 base, with 8 bases between. This CDR3 is CASSSRLSYEQYF. The CDR3 nucleotides are TGTGCCAGCAGCTCACGACTTTCCTACGAGCAGTACTTC.

A few counts support this clone. The V call is TRBV9, the J call TRBJ2-2, with 7 bases lining up with TRBD2. V lost 0 bases and J lost 6; bases outside the gene matches: 5. This CDR3 has 15 residues. Germline V gene sequence: CDR1 SGDLS, CDR2 YYNGEE. The CDR3 DNA reads TGTGCCAGCAGCGTAGAAGGGCTAGCGGCCGGGGAGCTGTTTTTT. Its translation: CASSVEGLAAGELFF.

V usage is TRBV6-1 and J usage is TRBJ2-7, with a possible D match to TRBD1 (6 bases). The ends were cut back, 3 bases at V and 2 bases at J, with 11 bases in the middle. Looked up from germline, CDR1 is MNHNS and CDR2 is SASEGT. The CDR3 runs to 14 residues. The CDR3 coding sequence is TGTGCCAGCAGTGAGGGACATCTAGCCTACGAGCAGTACTTC. Translation gives CASSEGHLAYEQYF.

Points on this clone: Additional DNA sequences in this sample encode the identical CDR3. The J gene is TRBJ2-7, the V gene TRBV9; TRBD1 matches at 7 bases. V shed 3 bases and J 2 bases; nucleotides not matched to a gene: 5. Germline lookup yields CDR1 SGDLS and CDR2 YYNGEE. The CDR3 consists of 14 residues. The chain's CDR3 is CASSARDRTYEQYF. CDR3 nucleotide sequence: TGTGCCAGCAGCGCCCGGGACAGAACCTACGAGCAGTACTTC.

The chain recombines TRBV27 with TRBJ1-3; possible D gene TRBD1, 5 bases. The V end lost 4 bases, the J end lost 0 bases, and 13 bases lay between the germline ends. This CDR3 contains 16 residues. The germline gives CDR1 MNHEY, CDR2 SMNVEV (reference sequence). The CDR3 DNA is TGTGCCAGCAGTTCCCTCCCGGGGACCTCTGGAAACACCATATATTTT. Protein: CASSSLPGTSGNTIYF.

This sequence joins TRBV19 and TRBJ2-1; 9 nucleotides match TRBD2. The CDR3 has 15 residues. Germline V gene data show CDR1 as LNHDA and CDR2 as SQIVND (reference sequence). Unmatched junction bases numbered 7, after V lost 4 bases and J lost 6 bases. The CDR3 DNA reads TGTGCCAGTAGTACGGCGGGAGGGTCCCTCAATGAGCAGTTCTTC. It codes for CASSTAGGSLNEQFF.

J is TRBJ2-7 and V is TRBV4-3; D unresolved. The length of the CDR3 is 14 residues. The germline V gene encodes CDR1 LGHNA and CDR2 YSLEER. V was clipped by 0 bases and J by 4 bases, with 10 bases between them. The CDR3 DNA follows: TGCGCCAGCAGCCAAGACGCCGAGGTTTACGAGCAGTACTTC. Encoded protein: CASSQDAEVYEQYF.

The rearrangement joins TRBV14 to TRBJ2-2, with 11 positions matching TRBD2. Germline V gene lookup returns CDR1 SGHDN and CDR2 FVKESK. Trimming at V came to 4 bases and at J to 4 bases, leaving 2 bases not matched to a gene. The CDR3 is 15 residues long. The CDR3: CASSRGLAATGELFF. CDR3 bases: TGTGCCAGCAGCCGGGGACTAGCGGCCACCGGGGAGCTGTTTTTT. The entire variable domain, with the rest obtained from reference TRBV14 and TRBJ2-2, is as follows: EAGVTQFPSHSVIEKGQTVTLRCDPISGHDNLYWYRRVMGKEIKFLLHFVKESKQDESGMPNNRFLAERTGGTYSTLKVQPAELEDSGVYFCASSRGLAATGELFFGEGSRLTVL.

J is TRBJ2-7 and V is TRBV7-3; a weak D match, TRBD2 (6 bases). From germline, CDR1 is SGHTA and CDR2 FQGTGA. The CDR3 extends over 16 amino acids. Trimming stripped 1 base from V and 6 bases from J, with 19 bases between. CDR3 in amino acids: CASSLNPGLGSGEQYF. CDR3 nucleotide sequence: TGTGCCAGCAGCTTAAACCCGGGACTGGGGAGCGGCGAGCAGTACTTC.

This chain joins TRBV2 and TRBJ1-2; D ambiguous. There are 13 residues in the CDR3. Germline V gives CDR1 SNHLY, CDR2 FYNNEI. The ends were cut back, 5 bases at V and 2 bases at J, with 9 bases in the middle. CDR3 sequence: CASSSGFNYGYTF. Here the CDR3 DNA reads TGTGCCAGCAGTTCGGGGTTCAACTATGGCTACACCTTC.

For the CDR3, the DNA is TGTGCCAGCAACCTCGGAACTAGCGTTTACGAGCAGTACTTC. It is translated as CASNLGTSVYEQYF. The V call is TRBV5-6, the J call TRBJ2-7, with TRBD2 matching over 7 bases. CDR1 is SGHDT, CDR2 YYEEEE, per germline. The V segment lost 6 bases and the J segment 4 bases; nucleotides outside the gene matches: 10. The CDR3 is 14 residues long.

The chain has TRBV2 and TRBJ1-2; D possibly corresponds to TRBD1 (5 bases). Trimming removed 1 base at V and 6 bases at J, with 15 bases between. Looked up from germline, CDR1 is SNHLY and CDR2 is FYNNEI. There are 15 residues in the CDR3. CDR3 amino acids: CASSEGGAWVNGYTF. The CDR3 DNA reads TGTGCCAGCAGTGAAGGAGGGGCGTGGGTCAATGGCTACACCTTC.

The chain uses TRBV7-2 and TRBJ2-2; D gene uncertain. The CDR3 has 14 residues. Germline V gives CDR1 SGHTA, CDR2 FQGNSA. Deletions cut 1 base from V and 4 bases from J, with 7 bases between. This CDR3 is CASSLGGGTGELFF. The CDR3 DNA sequence: TGTGCCAGCAGCTTAGGAGGTGGCACCGGGGAGCTGTTTTTT.

This chain connects TRBV28 to TRBJ1-5; D gene uncertain. Deletions cut 6 bases from V and 2 bases from J, with 8 bases between. The CDR3 consists of 13 residues. CDR1 is MDHEN and CDR2 is SYDVKM in the germline V gene. CDR3 in DNA: TGTGCCAGCAGGCTCGGGGGCAATCAGCCCCAGCATTTT. The encoded protein is CASRLGGNQPQHF.

The chain couples TRBV19 to TRBJ2-7, with a tentative D call TRBD1 (5 bases). V lost 4 bases and J 6 bases, leaving 19 bases between the germline ends. CDR1 and CDR2 (germline): LNHDA, SQIVND (reference sequence). The CDR3 covers 15 residues. The CDR3 coding sequence is TGTGCCAGTAGTACCGCCTGGCAGGGCTCCGGCGAGCAGTACTTC. This codes for CASSTAWQGSGEQYF.

The V and J genes are TRBV6-1 and TRBJ1-5; no clear D gene. Trimming removed 3 bases at V and 0 bases at J, with 9 bases between. The CDR3 covers 15 residues. CDR1 is MNHNS and CDR2 is SASEGT in the germline V gene. CDR3 sequence: CASSDSHISNQPQHF. In nucleotides, the CDR3 is TGTGCCAGCAGTGACAGTCACATTAGCAATCAGCCCCAGCATTTT.